These 3 T cell receptor beta chains originate from one sample sequenced in a study of T cells expressing NK-cell markers. Using the 5' RACE reads, TCRdb records one entry per CDR3 protein without DNA. The table lists 400,000 or so distinct CDR3 sequences, with over 8.5% in the top ten. Sequenced material: blood T cells: a sorted CD56 or NKG2C T cell subset, CD4+ or CD8+ T cells, or bulk PBMC T cells (not recorded which). The source of these receptors is a woman aged 45-59 years in good health.

This rearrangement joins TRBV10-2 to TRBJ2-2. CDR1 WSHSY and CDR2 SAAADI come from the germline V gene. This CDR3 region has 14 residues. CDR3 in amino acids: CASRYSENTGELFF.

This CDR3 reads CASDIAGGFTDTQYF. This chain joins TRBV25-1 and TRBJ2-3; the TRBD2 assignment by TCRdb is unverifiable without DNA. This CDR3 region has 15 residues. The germline gives CDR1 MGHDK, CDR2 SYGVNS.

CDR3: CASSDPGLGRHEQFF. V gene TRBV10-1 combines with J gene TRBJ2-1; no DNA is available, so the TRBD2 call from TCRdb remains unchecked. CDR1 is WNHNN and CDR2 is SYGVQD in the germline V gene (reference sequence). CDR3 length: 15 residues.